These T cell receptor beta chains were read from a single sample in a study of T cell changes during pregnancy in multiple sclerosis. TCRdb keeps only in-frame clones here, not all; method: immunoSEQ multiplex PCR. Seen here are about 40,000 clones, over 75% observed once, and the top ten hold over 6.5%. The specimen was CD8+ T cells from peripheral blood mononuclear cells, collected before pregnancy. These receptors were collected from a female donor with multiple sclerosis, enrolled in a pregnancy study. Each CDR3 is given with its conserved first and last residue. D genes are given only for firm matches. Clone size appears in some rows only: once, few, many, or a class for an expanded clone.

size,V,D,length,J,CDR3,DNA
.,TRBV4-3,.,15,TRBJ2-3,CASSQFEGGTDTQYF,TGCGCCAGCAGCCAATTCGAGGGGGGCACAGATACGCAGTATTTT
.,TRBV29-1,.,10,TRBJ2-1,CSATQAEQFF,TGCAGCGCCACCCAGGCGGAGCAGTTCTTC
.,TRBV11-1,.,14,TRBJ2-7,CASSLGDTSYEQYF,TGTGCCAGCAGCTTAGGGGACACCTCCTACGAGCAGTACTTC
.,TRBV23-1,TRBD1,18,TRBJ1-1,CASSQTPPQGASDTEAFF,TGCGCCAGCAGTCAAACCCCCCCGCAGGGGGCGTCGGACACTGAAGCTTTCTTT
medium-sized,TRBV28,TRBD2,14,TRBJ2-3,CATKAGLDTDTQYF,TGTGCCACCAAAGCGGGACTAGACACAGATACGCAGTATTTT
.,TRBV9,.,15,TRBJ2-1,CASSAYRPSAGEQFF,TGTGCCAGCAGCGCTTACCGCCCTAGCGCTGGTGAGCAGTTCTTC
.,TRBV9,.,15,TRBJ2-7,CASSVGAGEGWEQYF,TGTGCCAGCAGCGTAGGGGCAGGGGAAGGGTGGGAGCAGTACTTC
.,TRBV28,TRBD1,16,TRBJ2-1,CASSLPTDRVANEQFF,TGTGCCAGCAGTTTACCCACGGACAGGGTTGCCAATGAGCAGTTCTTC
.,TRBV11-2,.,14,TRBJ2-1,CASSFSGTYNEQFF,TGTGCCAGCAGCTTCAGCGGAACCTACAATGAGCAGTTCTTC
once,TRBV28,TRBD1,14,TRBJ1-2,CASSVTGTDDGYTF,TGTGCCAGCAGCGTTACCGGGACAGATGATGGCTACACCTTC
.,TRBV6-6,TRBD1,15,TRBJ1-1,CASSSTGQGWGEAFF,TGTGCCAGCAGTTCTACGGGACAGGGCTGGGGTGAAGCTTTCTTT
.,TRBV10-3,TRBD2,14,TRBJ2-1,CAINEKGLAGEQFF,TGTGCCATCAATGAAAAGGGACTAGCGGGCGAGCAGTTCTTC
few,TRBV19,.,13,TRBJ1-1,CASRAGRTTEAFF,TGTGCCAGTAGAGCGGGGCGGACCACTGAAGCTTTCTTT
.,TRBV19,.,15,TRBJ1-2,CASRWGTRGDYGYTF,TGTGCCAGTAGATGGGGGACTCGAGGCGACTATGGCTACACCTTC
.,TRBV7-9,.,12,TRBJ2-7,CASSVLGREQYF,TGTGCCAGCAGCGTACTTGGGCGCGAGCAGTACTTC
.,TRBV11-2,.,13,TRBJ2-3,CASSLRYGDTQYF,TGTGCCAGCAGCTTACGTTACGGGGATACGCAGTATTTT
.,TRBV11-2,.,16,TRBJ2-1,CASSLVGGLLNNEQFF,TGTGCCAGCAGCTTAGTGGGCGGACTCCTTAACAATGAGCAGTTCTTC
.,TRBV27,.,13,TRBJ2-7,CASSPLGPYEQYF,TGTGCCAGCTCTCCACTTGGGCCCTACGAGCAGTACTTC
.,TRBV29-1,.,13,TRBJ2-7,CSVEVGRSYEQYF,TGCAGCGTTGAGGTAGGGAGATCCTACGAGCAGTACTTC
.,TRBV19,TRBD1,13,TRBJ1-5,CATQGQHNQPQHF,TGTGCCACCCAGGGACAGCACAATCAGCCCCAGCATTTT
.,TRBV19,TRBD2,15,TRBJ2-5,CASRRSSGIGETQYF,TGTGCCAGTAGGAGGTCTAGCGGGATCGGAGAGACCCAGTACTTC
.,TRBV19,TRBD1,14,TRBJ2-5,CASRTTGGRETQYF,TGTGCCAGTAGAACTACAGGGGGCCGGGAGACCCAGTACTTC
once,TRBV19,.,16,TRBJ1-1,CASSLFGGGGFTEAFF,TGTGCCAGTAGTCTTTTCGGAGGGGGGGGATTCACTGAAGCTTTCTTT
.,TRBV7-2,TRBD2,15,TRBJ2-1,CASSSPPGLADEQFF,TGTGCCAGCAGCTCCCCACCGGGACTAGCGGATGAGCAGTTCTTC
.,TRBV7-8,TRBD1,13,TRBJ1-1,CASSRTGGTEAFF,TGTGCCAGCAGCCGGACAGGGGGCACTGAAGCTTTCTTT
.,TRBV5-6,TRBD2,16,TRBJ2-7,CASSLSLSGSLGEQYF,TGTGCCAGCAGCCTAAGCCTTAGCGGGAGCTTGGGAGAGCAGTACTTC
.,TRBV7-7,.,13,TRBJ2-7,CASSLGEVSEQYF,TGTGCTAGCAGCTTGGGAGAAGTTTCCGAGCAGTACTTC
.,TRBV21-1,.,17,TRBJ1-2,CASSRPRDRRLIYGYTF,TGTGCCAGCAGCAGGCCTAGGGACAGGCGGCTCATCTATGGCTACACCTTC
.,TRBV4-3,.,17,TRBJ1-1,CASSQDRQPTGDTEAFF,TGCGCCAGCAGCCAAGATAGGCAGCCAACGGGGGACACTGAAGCTTTCTTT
.,TRBV5-4,.,15,TRBJ1-5,CASSLDPAEGQPQHF,TGTGCCAGCAGCCTAGACCCCGCGGAGGGTCAGCCCCAGCATTTT
.,TRBV6-1,.,18,TRBJ2-6,CASSGGPLLLSGANVLTF,TGTGCCAGCAGTGGAGGGCCGCTGCTTCTCTCTGGGGCCAACGTCCTGACTTTC
.,TRBV5-1,TRBD1,15,TRBJ2-7,CASSPEGQATYEQYF,TGCGCCAGCAGCCCGGAGGGACAGGCCACCTACGAGCAGTACTTC
.,TRBV13,TRBD2,15,TRBJ2-7,CASSIRGLAGYEQYF,TGTGCCAGCAGCATAAGGGGACTAGCGGGGTACGAGCAGTACTTC
.,TRBV14,.,12,TRBJ2-5,CASSQLSETQYF,TGTGCCAGCAGCCAGTTGTCGGAGACCCAGTACTTC
.,TRBV5-4,.,14,TRBJ2-1,CASSLVTVTDEQFF,TGTGCCAGCAGCTTGGTGACAGTAACGGATGAGCAGTTCTTC
many,TRBV27,TRBD1,14,TRBJ2-7,CASSYGQGADEQYF,TGTGCCAGCAGTTACGGACAGGGGGCGGACGAGCAGTACTTC
.,TRBV28,TRBD2,18,TRBJ2-5,CASSFTASGVGLQETQYF,TGTGCCAGCAGTTTCACGGCTAGCGGGGTGGGATTACAAGAGACCCAGTACTTC
.,TRBV28,.,14,TRBJ2-1,CASSRAGTYNEQFF,TGTGCCAGCAGTCGGGCGGGAACCTACAATGAGCAGTTCTTC
once,TRBV5-4,.,16,TRBJ1-4,CASSSNLSPPQEKLFF,TGTGCCAGCAGTTCGAATCTTTCCCCGCCACAGGAAAAACTGTTTTTT
.,TRBV19,.,13,TRBJ1-1,CASTPTVNTEAFF,TGTGCCAGTACCCCGACAGTGAACACTGAAGCTTTCTTT